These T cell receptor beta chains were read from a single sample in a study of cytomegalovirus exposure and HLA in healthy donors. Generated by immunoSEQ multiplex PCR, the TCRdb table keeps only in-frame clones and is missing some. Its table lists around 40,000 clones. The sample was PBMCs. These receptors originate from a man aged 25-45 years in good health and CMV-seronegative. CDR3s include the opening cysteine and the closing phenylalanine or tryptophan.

CDR3aa: CASTDGLLAGEQQFF
v_gene: TRBV5-1

CDR3aa: CASSLVAGNTEDFF
v_gene: TRBV5-4

CDR3aa: CASSVSSGGEQFF
v_gene: TRBV10-1

CDR3aa: CSVSEAGNYGYTF
v_gene: TRBV29-1

CDR3aa: CASSLAGVSTGELFF
v_gene: TRBV5-4

CDR3aa: CASSSLQGPGANVLTF
v_gene: TRBV7-2

CDR3aa: CASSRVSTGGNSNQPQHF
v_gene: TRBV19

CDR3aa: CSVQGPFTEKLFF
v_gene: TRBV29-1

CDR3aa: CASSKQGAWPQHF
v_gene: TRBV6-1

CDR3aa: CASSWGGYRDRAFYEQYF
v_gene: TRBV5-1

CDR3aa: CASTSDKSTDTQYF
v_gene: TRBV7-2

CDR3aa: CTSSLEGTASYNEQFF
v_gene: TRBV5-1

CDR3aa: CASSLQGSVGEQYF
v_gene: TRBV5-6

CDR3aa: CASSDRELSDNEQFF
v_gene: TRBV10-2